One sample yielded the 29 T cell receptor beta chains listed below, sequenced in a study of blood T cell repertoires in COVID-19. Assay: immunoSEQ multiplex PCR; the TCRdb copy retains only in-frame clones and omits some. Of more than 200,000 clones in the sample, 84% were seen once. Sequencing input: peripheral blood. The receptor set was obtained from a man in his fifties with active or convalescent COVID-19.

This rearrangement joins TRBV28 to TRBJ1-5; perhaps TRBD1 as D (6 bases). Trimming took off 5 bases at V and 0 bases at J, with 11 bases between the two ends. The CDR3 is made up of 15 amino acids. CDR1 and CDR2 (germline): MDHEN, SYDVKM. The CDR3 DNA follows: TGTGCCAGCAGTCCGGGGGGCAATAGCAATCAGCCCCAGCATTTT. This translates into CASSPGGNSNQPQHF.

The V and J genes are TRBV5-4 and TRBJ2-5, with D possibly being TRBD2 (6 bases). The V end lost 0 bases, the J end lost 5 bases, and 17 bases lay between the germline ends. Looked up from germline, CDR1 is SGHNT and CDR2 is YYREEE (reference sequence). CDR3 length: 16 amino acids. CDR3 region: CASSLEPAGIWETQYF. CDR3 bases: TGTGCCAGCAGCTTGGAGCCGGCGGGGATCTGGGAGACCCAGTACTTC.

In nucleotides, the CDR3 is TGTGCCAGTACTATGACACCTCTAAACACTGAAGCTTTCTTT. Its translation: CASTMTPLNTEAFF. The genes are TRBV19 and TRBJ1-1, with D uncertain. Germline V gene sequence: CDR1 LNHDA, CDR2 SQIVND (reference sequence). There are 14 residues in the CDR3. V lost 7 bases, J lost 2 bases, and 14 bases lay in between.

The gene calls are TRBV30 and TRBJ1-5; D gene unclear. The CDR3 sequence is 15 residues long. The V end was cut by 2 bases, the J end by 6 bases, with 17 bases between. The germline V gene has CDR1 GTSNPN and CDR2 SVGIG (reference sequence). DNA of the CDR3: TGTGCCTGGAGTTACGCGGGCCCCCGGGGTCAGCCCCAGCATTTT. This encodes CAWSYAGPRGQPQHF. Complete variable domain (other parts from reference TRBV30 and TRBJ1-5): SQTIHQWPATLVQPVGSPLSLECTVEGTSNPNLYWYRQAAGRGLQLLFYSVGIGQISSEVPQNLSASRPQDRQFILSSKKLLLSDSGFYLCAWSYAGPRGQPQHFGDGTRLSIL.

This sequence joins TRBV7-2 and TRBJ2-3; 11 bases agree with TRBD2. Looked up from germline, CDR1 is SGHTA and CDR2 is FQGNSA. The CDR3 length is 16 residues. After removal of 4 bases from V and 1 base from J, the junction contained 4 bases not matched to a gene. CDR3 DNA: TGTGCCAGCAGCTCTCTAGCGGGGGGAGGCACAGATACGCAGTATTTT. Its translation is CASSSLAGGGTDTQYF.

V and J are TRBV6-5 and TRBJ2-7; possibly TRBD2 for D (7 bases). This CDR3 region has 14 residues. Germline CDR1 and CDR2: MNHEY and SVGAGI. Trimming removed 10 bases at V and 0 bases at J, with 16 bases between. The CDR3 DNA reads TGTGCCACAAAGCGGGACATCGACTCCTACGAGCAGTACTTC. This codes for CATKRDIDSYEQYF.

The rearrangement links TRBV15 to TRBJ2-3; D is possibly TRBD2 (5 bases). Germline-derived CDR1 and CDR2 are LNHNV and YYDKDF (reference sequence). The CDR3 is made up of 15 amino acids. Trimming took off 0 bases at V and 4 bases at J, with 11 bases between the two ends. As DNA, the CDR3 is TGTGCCACCAGCAGAGAAGGGAGCCGCGCAGATACGCAGTATTTT. It yields the protein CATSREGSRADTQYF.

With respect to this clone: Within the sample, other DNA sequences also encode this same CDR3. The chain is built from TRBV5-4 and TRBJ1-1, with 12 positions matching TRBD1. After removal of 4 bases from V and 3 bases from J, the junction contained 4 bases not matched to a gene. CDR3 length: 15 residues. Germline CDR1 and CDR2: SGHNT and YYREEE (reference sequence). The CDR3 bases are TGTGCCAGCAGCCCTGGGACAGGGGGCCACACTGAAGCTTTCTTT. Its protein product is CASSPGTGGHTEAFF. Variable domain in full (rest from reference TRBV5-4 and TRBJ1-1): ETGVTQSPTHLIKTRGQQVTLRCSSQSGHNTVSWYQQALGQGPQFIFQYYREEENGRGNFPPRFSGLQFPNYSSELNVNALELDDSALYLCASSPGTGGHTEAFFGQGTRLTVV.

This chain joins TRBV7-3 and TRBJ1-1; D is possibly TRBD1 (5 bases). The CDR3 runs to 15 residues. Germline V CDR1 and CDR2: SGHTA, FQGTGA. V was trimmed by 5 bases and J by 0 bases, leaving 13 bases between them. CDR3 amino acids: CASSLGGAMNTEAFF. CDR3 DNA sequence: TGTGCCAGCAGCCTCGGTGGGGCCATGAACACTGAAGCTTTCTTT.

The chain links TRBV6-2 or TRBV6-3 to TRBJ2-4; 9 bases fit TRBD1. Trimming at V came to 6 bases and at J to 10 bases, leaving 19 bases not matched to a gene. The germline CDR1 and CDR2 sequences are MNHEY and SVGEGT. The CDR3 runs 17 residues. As DNA, the CDR3 is TGTGCCAGCAGCCTGATCACGTCCGGGACAGGGCCTTCAATTCAGTACTTC. Translating gives CASSLITSGTGPSIQYF.

This chain uses TRBV30 with TRBJ2-7; a weak D match, TRBD2 (6 bases). The germline gives CDR1 GTSNPN, CDR2 SVGIG (reference sequence). The CDR3 is 13 amino acids. Between the trimmed V and J ends, which lost 0 bases and 6 bases, there was a span of 12 bases. The CDR3 sequence: CAWSVGGSGEQYF. The CDR3 bases are TGTGCCTGGAGTGTAGGAGGGTCTGGCGAGCAGTACTTC.

The chain combines TRBV7-9 with TRBJ2-3; D might be TRBD2 (6 bases). This CDR3 comprises 13 residues. CDR1 is SEHNR and CDR2 is FQNEAQ in the germline V gene (reference sequence). Trimming removed 5 bases from V and 5 bases from J, with 11 bases in between. The CDR3: CASSPRLGDTQYF. The DNA of the CDR3 is TGTGCCAGCAGCCCCAGACTAGGAGATACGCAGTATTTT.

J is TRBJ2-2 and V is TRBV15, with D tentatively TRBD1 (6 bases). This CDR3 has 19 amino acids. V was cut by 3 bases and J by 1 base, with 21 bases left in between. Germline assignment: CDR1 LNHNV and CDR2 YYDKDF (reference sequence). CDR3 sequence reads: CATSSPPESETGNTGELFF. CDR3 DNA: TGTGCCACCAGCAGTCCTCCAGAATCCGAGACAGGGAACACCGGGGAGCTGTTTTTT.

The chain has TRBV3-1 (or the pseudogene TRBV3-2) and TRBJ1-6; D may be TRBD1 (5 bases). This CDR3 spans 16 amino acids. Trimming shortened V by 0 bases and J by 8 bases, and 14 bases separated the two germline ends. Germline assignment: CDR1 LGHDT and CDR2 YNNKEL (reference sequence). CDR3 sequence (DNA): TGTGCCAGCAGCCAAGATCTCCAGGGCGGTGATTCACCCCTCCACTTT. As protein: CASSQDLQGGDSPLHF.

The V and J genes are TRBV29-1 and TRBJ2-5; D not certain. The CDR3 length is 11 residues. The V and J ends lost 7 bases and 2 bases respectively, with 8 bases between them. Germline V gives CDR1 SQVTM, CDR2 ANQGSEA. Here the CDR3 DNA reads TGCAGCGCTTCTTTACAAGAGACCCAGTACTTC. Its protein product is CSASLQETQYF.

This sequence joins TRBV3-1 (or the pseudogene TRBV3-2) and TRBJ1-2; D call uncertain. The length of the CDR3 is 16 residues. CDR1 is LGHDT, CDR2 YNNKEL, per germline (reference sequence). The germline V and J ends were trimmed by 2 bases and 4 bases, with 17 bases remaining between them. Here the CDR3 DNA reads TGTGCCAGCAGCCAAAGGACCCACGGGGTGGGCTATGGCTACACCTTC. Its protein is CASSQRTHGVGYGYTF.

V and J are TRBV11-2 and TRBJ2-7; possible D gene TRBD2, 6 bases. Between the trimmed V and J ends, which lost 0 bases and 6 bases, there was a span of 12 bases. This CDR3 spans 14 amino acids. Germline loops: CDR1 SGHAT, CDR2 FQNNGV. The CDR3 loop is CASSLDALGGEQYF. The CDR3 DNA reads as TGTGCCAGCAGCTTAGATGCCTTGGGGGGCGAGCAGTACTTC.

Only one count was recorded for this clone. The rearrangement uses TRBV4-1 and TRBJ1-2, with TRBD1 identical over 7 bases. V was clipped by 0 bases and J by 4 bases; unmatched bases: 11. CDR3 size: 17 residues. Germline loops: CDR1 MGHRA, CDR2 YSYEKL. The CDR3 loop is CASSQEFPTGALYGYTF. The CDR3 region has the DNA TGCGCCAGCAGCCAAGAATTTCCCACAGGGGCCCTCTATGGCTACACCTTC.

The V call is TRBV21-1, the J call TRBJ2-1; the DNA was not used to check the table's D call, TRBD2. TRBV21-1 is given as a pseudogene. The CDR3 spans 19 residues. The CDR3 sequence is CASSKAPLGLAGGCNEQFF. The CDR3 bases are TGTGCCAGCAGCAAAGCGCCGTTAGGGTTAGCGGGGGGGTGCAATGAGCAGTTCTTC.

This sequence joins TRBV4-1 and TRBJ1-5, with D perhaps matching TRBD1 (6 bases). The CDR3 covers 15 residues. Germline CDR1 MGHRA, CDR2 YSYEKL. V was trimmed by 2 bases and J by 7 bases, leaving 15 bases between them. CDR3: CASSQQQGTGQPQHF. The CDR3 nucleotides are TGCGCCAGCAGCCAACAACAGGGCACCGGGCAGCCCCAGCATTTT.

The chain employs TRBV6-5 and TRBJ1-1; D is perhaps TRBD1 (5 bases). With 0 bases removed from V and 2 bases from J, the gap between germline ends came to 10 bases. CDR1 MNHEY and CDR2 SVGAGI come from the germline V gene. The CDR3 length is 15 residues. The DNA of the CDR3 is TGTGCCAGCAGTTACTCGTCAGGGTACAACACTGAAGCTTTCTTT. Encoded protein: CASSYSSGYNTEAFF.

The gene calls are TRBV2 and TRBJ1-2; D is uncertain. Germline loops: CDR1 SNHLY, CDR2 FYNNEI. Trimming cost V 5 bases and J 1 base, with 14 bases left between them. The CDR3 contains 15 residues. CDR3 in amino acids: CASSIGANINYGYTF. The CDR3 bases are TGTGCCAGCAGTATTGGAGCCAATATTAACTATGGCTACACCTTC.

The chain employs TRBV10-2 and TRBJ1-1; TRBD1 agrees at 8 bases. V shed 6 bases, J shed 4 bases, and the junction held 10 bases outside the gene matches. Germline V lookup: CDR1 WSHSY, CDR2 SAAADI. CDR3 size: 15 residues. CDR3: CASRSGQGAPTEAFF. Written as DNA, the CDR3 is TGCGCCAGCAGGAGTGGACAGGGAGCTCCCACTGAAGCTTTCTTT.

The J gene is TRBJ1-6, the V gene TRBV19; 7 nucleotides align to TRBD1. The CDR3 totals 14 residues. Germline CDR1 LNHDA, CDR2 SQIVND (reference sequence). With V trimmed by 8 bases and J by 6 bases, 7 bases remained unmatched. This CDR3 reads CASRPGGRNSPLHF. The CDR3 coding sequence is TGTGCCAGTCGCCCAGGGGGACGTAATTCACCCCTCCACTTT.

This clone was seen only once. The chain uses TRBV14 and TRBJ1-4; D is unresolved. Germline V gene lookup returns CDR1 SGHDN and CDR2 FVKESK. V lost 0 bases and J 7 bases, leaving 18 bases between the germline ends. CDR3 size: 17 residues. The CDR3 reads CASSQDGRPSSGEKLFF. The CDR3 nucleotides are TGTGCCAGCAGCCAAGATGGCAGGCCTTCGTCTGGTGAAAAACTGTTTTTT.

The chain is built from TRBV7-2 and TRBJ1-2; 9 positions agree with TRBD1. This CDR3 contains 17 residues. The germline gives CDR1 SGHTA, CDR2 FQGNSA. V was clipped by 2 bases and J by 4 bases; unmatched bases: 11. The CDR3 loop is CASSLRQGDRNTYGYTF. DNA for the CDR3: TGTGCCAGCAGCTTAAGACAGGGGGACCGCAATACCTATGGCTACACCTTC.

The chain links TRBV25-1 to TRBJ2-7; TRBD2 agrees at 11 bases. Germline CDR1 is MGHDK and CDR2 is SYGVNS. CDR3 size: 14 residues. The junction had 11 bases not matched to a gene; V was cut back by 9 bases and J by 7 bases. For the CDR3, the DNA is TGTGCCAGTAGTAGTAGCGGGGGGGCAAGGGAGCAGTACTTC. Amino acids: CASSSSGGAREQYF.

This clone was detected only once. This chain links TRBV27 with TRBJ1-6, with D possibly being TRBD1 (5 bases). V lost 6 bases and J lost 2, with 14 bases in between. The V gene's germline CDR1 is MNHEY and CDR2 SMNVEV (reference sequence). There are 16 residues in the CDR3. In nucleotides, the CDR3 is TGTGCCAGCAGGTCAGGGAAGGGCACCTATAATTCACCCCTCCACTTT. Translating gives CASRSGKGTYNSPLHF.

V and J are TRBV15 and TRBJ2-7, with TRBD1 matching 9 bases. Germline values: CDR1 LNHNV, CDR2 YYDKDF (reference sequence). This CDR3 region has 17 residues. V lost 2 bases, J lost 1 base, and 9 bases stayed unmatched. CDR3 DNA sequence: TGTGCCACCAGCAGATTCCCGACGGGACAGGGATCCTACGAGCAGTACTTC. It translates to CATSRFPTGQGSYEQYF.